This T cell receptor beta chain was documented in a study of OX40 agonist ivuxolimab in advanced cancers. Germline values: CDR1 MNHEY, CDR2 SVGAGI. Unmatched junction bases numbered 5, after V lost 0 bases and J lost 5 bases. The CDR3 is 16 residues long. Study-level points and caveats: The investigators did not determine what antigen specificity the expanded peripheral T cells had. More expanded clones were found, on average, in CD8+ than in CD4+ T cells.

Profiling relied on immunoSEQ multiplex PCR, and the TCRdb table lists in-frame clones only, not all of them. The repertoire holds 120,000 or so clones, with about 93% as singletons. With respect to this clone: The antigen remains undetermined.

This sequence was found in an adult with an advanced solid tumor such as melanoma, head and neck, liver or kidney cancer. Sequencing used CD4+ or CD8+ T cells sorted from blood, obtained in a trial of the OX40 agonist ivuxolimab. The chain combines TRBV6-5 with TRBJ2-5; TRBD1 matches 11 bases. CDR3 in amino acids: CASSYSRTGGGETQYF. Written as DNA, the CDR3 is TGTGCCAGCAGTTACTCCCGGACAGGGGGCGGGGAGACCCAGTACTTC.